This TCR beta chain was captured in a study of blood T cell repertoires in COVID-19. Under the authors' procedure: Reference gene primer amplification yielded estimated nucleated cell counts. This table comes from immunoSEQ multiplex PCR, and its TCRdb copy is limited to in-frame clones, with some not included. V and J calls and clone size are as listed in that table; D and trimming were resolved from the DNA. This table has over 95,000 clones, approximately 85% appearing once. This TCR was recovered from a woman older than 75 with active or convalescent COVID-19. The specimen was peripheral blood.

The CDR3 DNA reads as TGTGCCAGCAGCTTGGGACTAGCGGGAGTGGCAGATACGCAGTATTTT. It specifies CASSLGLAGVADTQYF. This chain uses TRBV5-4 with TRBJ2-3; 12 bases agree with TRBD2. Trimming took 0 bases from V and 4 from J; bases not matched to a gene: 3. Looked up from germline, CDR1 is SGHNT and CDR2 is YYREEE (reference sequence). The CDR3 is 16 amino acids.